Presented here are 6 T cell receptor beta chains from one specimen sequenced in a study of blood T cell repertoires in COVID-19. Sequenced by immunoSEQ multiplex PCR; TCRdb stores in-frame clones only, minus some. The data hold about 260,000 clones, with 88% observed a single time. The sample comprised peripheral blood. These receptors originate from a man in his sixties who had recovered from COVID-19.

The rearrangement links TRBV9 to TRBJ2-7; 9 positions match TRBD2. This CDR3 spans 15 amino acids. Per germline, CDR1 SGDLS and CDR2 YYNGEE. Losses at the gene ends were 0 bases for V and 2 bases for J; bases not matched to a gene: 3. As DNA, the CDR3 is TGTGCCAGCAGCGTAGCCCCTAGCGGGGCCTACGAGCAGTACTTC. It codes for CASSVAPSGAYEQYF.

This chain uses TRBV30 with TRBJ2-5, with 9 bases matching TRBD1. The germline V gene has CDR1 GTSNPN and CDR2 SVGIG (reference sequence). The CDR3 consists of 14 residues. Trimming cost V 3 bases and J 4 bases; bases outside gene matches: 6. The CDR3 protein is CAWRGTGYGETQYF. CDR3 bases: TGTGCCTGGAGAGGGACAGGGTATGGAGAGACCCAGTACTTC.

The chain employs TRBV25-1 and TRBJ2-2; no firm D call. This CDR3 spans 17 amino acids. Trimming pared 3 bases from V and 1 base from J, leaving 15 bases between. Germline V gives CDR1 MGHDK, CDR2 SYGVNS. The CDR3 reads CASSEFGISGNTGELFF. The CDR3 DNA is TGTGCCAGCAGTGAGTTTGGAATCTCAGGGAACACCGGGGAGCTGTTTTTT.

The chain couples TRBV4-1 to TRBJ2-6, with 7 bases aligning to TRBD1. Germline V gene sequence: CDR1 MGHRA, CDR2 YSYEKL. CDR3 length equals 20 residues. Trimming took 0 bases from V and 3 from J; bases not matched to a gene: 14. The CDR3: CASSQDRADRRLFGANVLTF. CDR3 DNA: TGCGCCAGCAGCCAAGATCGGGCGGACAGGAGACTCTTTGGGGCCAACGTCCTGACTTTC.

The CDR3 DNA reads TGTGCCAGCAGTGAGCAAGCGGGGACAGATACGCAGTATTTT. It yields the protein CASSEQAGTDTQYF. This chain links TRBV6-4 with TRBJ2-3, with 7 bases matching TRBD2. V lost 3 bases, J lost 3 bases, and 3 bases stayed unmatched. This CDR3 has 14 residues. Germline lookup yields CDR1 MRHNA and CDR2 SNTAGT.

This chain uses TRBV19 with TRBJ2-3; 7 bases agree with TRBD2. Germline CDR1 LNHDA, CDR2 SQIVND (reference sequence). With 3 bases clipped from V and 0 bases from J, the junction kept 6 bases outside the gene matches. This CDR3 has 16 residues. The CDR3 protein is CASSIPSGSSTDTQYF. CDR3 in DNA: TGTGCCAGTAGTATCCCTAGCGGAAGTAGCACAGATACGCAGTATTTT.